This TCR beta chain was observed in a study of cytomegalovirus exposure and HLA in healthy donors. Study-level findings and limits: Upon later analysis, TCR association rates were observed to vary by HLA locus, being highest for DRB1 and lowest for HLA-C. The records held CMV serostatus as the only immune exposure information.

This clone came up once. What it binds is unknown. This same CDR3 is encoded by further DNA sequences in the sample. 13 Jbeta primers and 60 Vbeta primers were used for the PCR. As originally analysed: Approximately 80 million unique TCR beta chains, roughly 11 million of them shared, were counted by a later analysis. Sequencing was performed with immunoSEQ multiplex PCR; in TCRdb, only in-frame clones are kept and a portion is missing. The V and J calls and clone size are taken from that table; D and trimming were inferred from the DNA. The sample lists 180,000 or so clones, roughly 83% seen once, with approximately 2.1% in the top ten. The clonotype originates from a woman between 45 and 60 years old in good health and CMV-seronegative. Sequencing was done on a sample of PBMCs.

This CDR3 is CASSDGGDYEQYF. The CDR3 region has the DNA TGTGCCAGCAGTGACGGGGGGGATTACGAGCAGTACTTC. This chain links TRBV2 with TRBJ2-7, with TRBD2 matching 8 bases. The CDR3 has 13 residues. Per germline, CDR1 SNHLY and CDR2 FYNNEI. Losses at the gene ends were 3 bases for V and 4 bases for J; bases not matched to a gene: 2.